Listed below are T cell receptor beta chains from one sample, sequenced in a study of cytomegalovirus exposure and HLA in healthy donors. Profiling relied on immunoSEQ multiplex PCR, and the TCRdb table lists in-frame clones only, not all of them. The sample yields around 210,000 clones, about three quarters seen once. The sample consisted of PBMCs. All receptors derive from a boy aged 5 to 17 in good health and CMV-seronegative. The CDR3 runs from the conserved cysteine through the conserved F or W. Fields, in order: J gene, clone size, D gene, V gene, CDR3 DNA, CDR3 protein. D genes are given only for firm matches. The listing skips clone size in some rows; elsewhere it reads once, few, many or a size class.

j_gene: TRBJ2-2; abundance: -; d_gene: TRBD1; v_gene: TRBV2; CDR3nt: TGTGCCAGCAGTGAGTTCCGGGACAGCCTCGGGGAGCTGTTTTTT; CDR3aa: CASSEFRDSLGELFF
j_gene: TRBJ1-2; abundance: once; d_gene: -; v_gene: TRBV6-1; CDR3nt: TGTGCCAGCAGTGAATTTGCAGGGGACTATGGCTACACCTTC; CDR3aa: CASSEFAGDYGYTF
j_gene: TRBJ2-2; abundance: few; d_gene: -; v_gene: TRBV4-2; CDR3nt: TGTGCCAGCAGCCAAGCAGGTTTCACCGGGGAGCTGTTTTTT; CDR3aa: CASSQAGFTGELFF
j_gene: TRBJ1-2; abundance: -; d_gene: TRBD1; v_gene: TRBV4-1; CDR3nt: TGCGCCAGCAGCCAAGTTCCGGGACAGGGGAGCTATGGCTACACCTTC; CDR3aa: CASSQVPGQGSYGYTF
j_gene: TRBJ2-7; abundance: once; d_gene: TRBD2; v_gene: TRBV11-2; CDR3nt: TGTGCCAGCAGCTGGGGGGAGTCTAGCGGGGTGGGGCAGTACTTC; CDR3aa: CASSWGESSGVGQYF
j_gene: TRBJ2-2; abundance: -; d_gene: -; v_gene: TRBV7-3; CDR3nt: TGTGCCAGCAGCTTACGTCCTGTTTCCAGGGGGGAGCTGTTTTTT; CDR3aa: CASSLRPVSRGELFF
j_gene: TRBJ1-1; abundance: -; d_gene: -; v_gene: TRBV5-1; CDR3nt: TGCGCCAGCACCCCCCGCGGGCAGATAAACACTGAAGCTTTCTTT; CDR3aa: CASTPRGQINTEAFF
j_gene: TRBJ2-5; abundance: -; d_gene: TRBD1; v_gene: TRBV7-6; CDR3nt: TGTGCCAGCAGCCACAATTTCGGACAGGGGGCGCGGGAGCAGTACTTC; CDR3aa: CASSHNFGQGAREQYF
j_gene: TRBJ1-2; abundance: -; d_gene: -; v_gene: TRBV7-8; CDR3nt: TGTGCCAGCTCCGGTGTGGTGATGGGGGCCTATGGCTACACCTTC; CDR3aa: CASSGVVMGAYGYTF
j_gene: TRBJ2-1; abundance: -; d_gene: -; v_gene: TRBV6-1; CDR3nt: TGTGCCAGCAGTGAAGGCGGGGATGAGCAGTTCTTC; CDR3aa: CASSEGGDEQFF
j_gene: TRBJ1-1; abundance: -; d_gene: -; v_gene: TRBV29-1; CDR3nt: TGCAGCGTTGGATCCAGGATGAGGGACACTGAAGCTTTCTTT; CDR3aa: CSVGSRMRDTEAFF
j_gene: TRBJ2-1; abundance: -; d_gene: TRBD2; v_gene: TRBV6-5; CDR3nt: TGTGCCAGCAGTTACTCGCTAGCGGGAGGCTCGGAGCAGTTCTTC; CDR3aa: CASSYSLAGGSEQFF
j_gene: TRBJ2-3; abundance: -; d_gene: -; v_gene: TRBV5-1; CDR3nt: TGCGCCAGCAGCTTGGCAGGGTCGCCAGATACGCAGTATTTT; CDR3aa: CASSLAGSPDTQYF
j_gene: TRBJ2-7; abundance: -; d_gene: TRBD1; v_gene: TRBV7-7; CDR3nt: TGTGCTAGCAGCTCACGACAGGGGGCGATTTACGAGCAGTACTTC; CDR3aa: CASSSRQGAIYEQYF
j_gene: TRBJ1-4; abundance: -; d_gene: TRBD1; v_gene: TRBV10-3; CDR3nt: TGTGCCATCAGCGACTTTGACCGGACAGGGACTAATGAAAAACTGTTTTTT; CDR3aa: CAISDFDRTGTNEKLFF
j_gene: TRBJ1-4; abundance: -; d_gene: TRBD1; v_gene: TRBV4-2; CDR3nt: TGTGCCAGCAGCCGAGCAGGGATCGGGACAGGGCTCAGAAAACTGTTTTTT; CDR3aa: CASSRAGIGTGLRKLFF
j_gene: TRBJ1-4; abundance: -; d_gene: TRBD1; v_gene: TRBV7-9; CDR3nt: TGTGCCAGCAGCTTAGACGGACAGGGGACGGGAAAACTGTTTTTT; CDR3aa: CASSLDGQGTGKLFF
j_gene: TRBJ2-3; abundance: -; d_gene: -; v_gene: TRBV7-8; CDR3nt: TGTGCCAGCAGCCAACCCCCCTGGGCAGGCGACAATACGCAGTATTTT; CDR3aa: CASSQPPWAGDNTQYF
j_gene: TRBJ1-3; abundance: -; d_gene: -; v_gene: TRBV11-3; CDR3nt: TGTGCCAGCAGCTTATCTATTTTAGAAGCCATATATTTT; CDR3aa: CASSLSILEAIYF
j_gene: TRBJ1-1; abundance: -; d_gene: TRBD1; v_gene: TRBV2; CDR3nt: TGTGCCAGCAGGACTATACAGGGGGCGTTTAAAGGGCAGGGTGAAGCTTTCTTT; CDR3aa: CASRTIQGAFKGQGEAFF
j_gene: TRBJ1-4; abundance: -; d_gene: -; v_gene: TRBV27; CDR3nt: TGTGCCAGCAGTTTATCACCAGCTAATGAAAAACTGTTTTTT; CDR3aa: CASSLSPANEKLFF
j_gene: TRBJ1-1; abundance: -; d_gene: -; v_gene: TRBV15; CDR3nt: TGTGCCACCAGCAACAGTCACACTGAAGCTTTCTTT; CDR3aa: CATSNSHTEAFF
j_gene: TRBJ1-2; abundance: -; d_gene: TRBD1; v_gene: TRBV6-5; CDR3nt: TGTGCCAGCAGTTATAAGTGGGGACAGGGTTCCCGTGGCTACACCTTC; CDR3aa: CASSYKWGQGSRGYTF
j_gene: TRBJ2-3; abundance: -; d_gene: TRBD2; v_gene: TRBV30; CDR3nt: TGTGCCTGCCAAGCGGGGACCACAGATACGCAGTATTTT; CDR3aa: CACQAGTTDTQYF
j_gene: TRBJ2-3; abundance: -; d_gene: TRBD1; v_gene: TRBV27; CDR3nt: TGTGCCAGCAGTTTGCAGGGGGCGCGGGCAGATACGCAGTATTTT; CDR3aa: CASSLQGARADTQYF
j_gene: TRBJ2-3; abundance: -; d_gene: TRBD1; v_gene: TRBV10-1; CDR3nt: TGCGCCAGCAGTGGGGGGACAGTACTACTAGATACGCAGTATTTT; CDR3aa: CASSGGTVLLDTQYF
j_gene: TRBJ2-1; abundance: -; d_gene: TRBD2; v_gene: TRBV6-5; CDR3nt: TGTGCCAGCAGCGCTACTAGCGGGGGTTACAATGAGCAGTTCTTC; CDR3aa: CASSATSGGYNEQFF
j_gene: TRBJ2-7; abundance: -; d_gene: TRBD1; v_gene: TRBV5-1; CDR3nt: TGCGCCAGCAGCCAGGGGGCGGATATAACCTACGAGCAGTACTTC; CDR3aa: CASSQGADITYEQYF
j_gene: TRBJ1-3; abundance: -; d_gene: -; v_gene: TRBV5-8; CDR3nt: TGTGCCAGCAGCTTGGGTCTCTCGTTAAACACCATATATTTT; CDR3aa: CASSLGLSLNTIYF
j_gene: TRBJ2-1; abundance: -; d_gene: TRBD1; v_gene: TRBV30; CDR3nt: TGTGCCTGGAGTGGTAGGGACAGGGGACGTGAGCAGTTCTTC; CDR3aa: CAWSGRDRGREQFF
j_gene: TRBJ2-1; abundance: -; d_gene: -; v_gene: TRBV11-2; CDR3nt: TGTGCCAGCAGCTTAGAGCGAGGGTTTAGTATGTCCAATGAGCAGTTCTTC; CDR3aa: CASSLERGFSMSNEQFF
j_gene: TRBJ2-1; abundance: -; d_gene: -; v_gene: TRBV19; CDR3nt: TGTGCCAGTAAGGTTGGGGGGACCAATGAGCAGTTCTTC; CDR3aa: CASKVGGTNEQFF